A selection of T cell receptor beta chains follows, all from one sample in a study of technical replicates of blood from a handful of donors. The protocol was immunoSEQ multiplex PCR, while the TCRdb copy is restricted to in-frame clones and leaves out a portion. Of about 85,000 clones listed, approximately 94% are singletons. Source material: T cells isolated from PBMCs. These TCRs come from a human donor in good health. Each CDR3 is given with its conserved first and last residue. D genes are given only for firm matches. Expanded clones get a size class; other rows say once, few or many, or leave the size out.

v_call	j_call	d_call	clone_size	cdr3_nt	cdr3_aa
TRBV20-1	TRBJ2-7	TRBD1	.	TGCAGTGCTACGACAGGGTACGCGCAGTACTTC	CSATTGYAQYF
TRBV7-3	TRBJ2-7	TRBD2	.	TGTGCCAGCAGCTGGGGGCTAGCGGGAACCTACGAGCAGTACTTC	CASSWGLAGTYEQYF
TRBV2	TRBJ1-4	.	.	TGTGCCAGCACCTTGCCCGCGGAGGCTAATGAAAAACTGTTTTTT	CASTLPAEANEKLFF
TRBV5-4	TRBJ1-2	.	.	TGTGCCAGCAGCCGGGAAAATAACTATGGCTACACCTTC	CASSRENNYGYTF
TRBV19	TRBJ2-1	TRBD2	.	TGTGCCAGTAGTATACGACTAGCGCATTACAATGAGCAGTTCTTC	CASSIRLAHYNEQFF
TRBV6-5	TRBJ2-1	.	.	TGTGCCAGCGGTTTTACGGATGAGCAGTTCTTC	CASGFTDEQFF
TRBV10-3	TRBJ2-3	TRBD2	.	TGTGCCATCAAACTAGCGATGCCAGATACGCAGTATTTT	CAIKLAMPDTQYF
TRBV25-1	TRBJ1-1	TRBD1	.	TGTGCCAGCAGTCCCGGGACAGGAGGCACTGAAGCTTTCTTT	CASSPGTGGTEAFF
TRBV9	TRBJ2-2	.	.	TGTGCCAGCTCGGTCGCAGGCTCTAACACCGGGGAGCTGTTTTTT	CASSVAGSNTGELFF
TRBV4-1	TRBJ2-3	TRBD1	.	TGCGCCAGACCGGGACAGGGGGCTCCAACCAACCAGACGCCGCAGTATTTT	CARPGQGAPTNQTPQYF
TRBV4-1	TRBJ1-1	TRBD1	once	TGCGCCAGCAGCCAAGTTCAGGGGGTGTCCACTGAAGCTTTCTTT	CASSQVQGVSTEAFF
TRBV5-1	TRBJ1-1	.	.	TGCGCCAGCAGCTTGGCCGGGGGGAACACTGAAGCTTTCTTT	CASSLAGGNTEAFF
TRBV4-1	TRBJ2-1	TRBD2	.	TGCGCCAGCAGCCACCAGCGGGAGATGAATGAGCAGTTCTTC	CASSHQREMNEQFF
TRBV7-8	TRBJ2-1	TRBD2	.	TGTGCCAGCAGCTTAGGGGGACTAGCGGGGGTTTTCTACAATGAGCAGTTCTTC	CASSLGGLAGVFYNEQFF
TRBV25-1	TRBJ1-2	.	once	TGTGCCAGCAGTGAAGGCCGTGGCTACACCTTC	CASSEGRGYTF
TRBV27	TRBJ2-2	TRBD2	.	TGTGCCAGCAGCTCACCGGGACTAGCGGGAATTAGCGGGGAGCTGTTTTTT	CASSSPGLAGISGELFF
TRBV2	TRBJ1-1	.	.	TGTGCCAGCATAGCAGGCTATAATTGGCAGGGAAGGATGAACACTGAAGCTTTCTTT	CASIAGYNWQGRMNTEAFF
TRBV6-4	TRBJ1-1	.	.	TGTGCCAGCAGTAAGGAGATTAACACTGAAGCTTTCTTT	CASSKEINTEAFF
TRBV20-1	TRBJ2-1	.	.	TGCAGTGCCGCCCTTAGTGGTGAGCAGTTCTTC	CSAALSGEQFF
TRBV19	TRBJ1-5	.	.	TGTGCCAGTAGTAGCAATACAGGTTTTCAACAGCCCCAGCATTTT	CASSSNTGFQQPQHF
TRBV29-1	TRBJ2-3	.	.	TGCAGCGGCCAGACAGATACGCAGTATTTT	CSGQTDTQYF
TRBV28	TRBJ2-7	.	.	TGTGCCAGCAGTTTCCAGACAGGAGGCGAGCAGTACTTC	CASSFQTGGEQYF
TRBV7-8	TRBJ2-7	TRBD1	.	TGTGCCAGCAGCCTCGCCGACCGACAGGGCTACGAGCAGTACTTC	CASSLADRQGYEQYF
TRBV7-9	TRBJ1-5	TRBD1	.	TGTGCCAGCAGCAGACAGGGGGCAAACCAGCCCCAGCATTTT	CASSRQGANQPQHF
TRBV4-3	TRBJ1-5	TRBD1	once	TGCGCCAGCAGCTTAAACAGGGGAGGCAATCAGCCCCAGCATTTT	CASSLNRGGNQPQHF
TRBV5-6	TRBJ2-1	TRBD2	.	TGTGCCAGCAGCATCACAGCGGGAAATGAGCAGTTCTTC	CASSITAGNEQFF
TRBV4-1	TRBJ2-2	.	.	TGCGCCAGCAGACAGGGCACCGGGGAGCTGTTTTTT	CASRQGTGELFF
TRBV29-1	TRBJ2-5	.	.	TGCAGCGTTGTTCGCGGCCTCGAGACCCAGTACTTC	CSVVRGLETQYF
TRBV5-4	TRBJ1-1	TRBD1	few	TGTGCCAGCAGCAGCACAGGGGCTGAAGCTTTCTTT	CASSSTGAEAFF
TRBV10-3	TRBJ1-5	.	.	TGTGCCATCAGCCAAGACATTAGCAATCAGCCCCAGCATTTT	CAISQDISNQPQHF
TRBV5-6	TRBJ2-5	.	few	TGTGCCAGCAGCGGGCTGATCCAAGAGACCCAGTACTTC	CASSGLIQETQYF
TRBV19	TRBJ2-7	.	.	TGTGCCAGTAGTTCCCTACAGGGTGGGTACTACGAGCAGTACTTC	CASSSLQGGYYEQYF
TRBV7-3	TRBJ2-5	TRBD2	.	TGTGCCAGCAGTCGGACTAGCGCCCAAGAGACCCAGTACTTC	CASSRTSAQETQYF
TRBV15	TRBJ2-1	.	once	TGTGCCACCAGCAGAGATAAACGCGATGAGCAGTTCTTC	CATSRDKRDEQFF
TRBV5-6	TRBJ1-1	TRBD1	.	TGTGCCAGCAGCTTGGGGGGGCCGACAGGGCGTTTGAACACTGAAGCTTTCTTT	CASSLGGPTGRLNTEAFF
TRBV6-5	TRBJ2-7	.	.	TGTGCCAGCGGCCCTCACAGGTCCCGTGGCTACGAGCAGTACTTC	CASGPHRSRGYEQYF
TRBV6-5	TRBJ2-2	TRBD2	.	TGTGCCAGCAGTTTTCCGGGGAGGGCCGGCGGGGAGCTGTTTTTT	CASSFPGRAGGELFF
TRBV15	TRBJ2-7	.	.	TGTGCCACCAGCAGAGAGTCCTTCTACGAGCAGTACTTC	CATSRESFYEQYF
TRBV5-4	TRBJ1-2	TRBD1	.	TGTGCCAGCAGCTGGGGACAGGGGAAGACTGGCTACACCTTC	CASSWGQGKTGYTF
TRBV5-5	TRBJ2-1	TRBD2	.	TGTGCCAGCAGCTTGGGACTAGCTAATGAGCAGTTCTTC	CASSLGLANEQFF
TRBV7-7	TRBJ2-1	.	.	TGTGCCAGCAGCTTAGATAGGGAGGCAAACAATGAGCAGTTCTTC	CASSLDREANNEQFF
TRBV19	TRBJ2-7	TRBD2	.	TGTGCCAGTAGTGGACTAGCCTACGAGCAGTACTTC	CASSGLAYEQYF
TRBV7-3	TRBJ2-1	.	.	TGTGCCAGCAGCTGGGACGGGACAAGTTTCAATGAGCAGTTCTTC	CASSWDGTSFNEQFF
TRBV6-1	TRBJ2-3	.	.	TGTGCCAGCATAAATTCTGGGGGGATGAAGCAGTATTTT	CASINSGGMKQYF
TRBV5-1	TRBJ2-1	.	.	TGCGCCAGCAGCTTGCCCAGCTACAATGAGCAGTTCTTC	CASSLPSYNEQFF
TRBV30	TRBJ2-5	.	.	TGTGCCTGGACCTACCTACAAGAGACCCAGTACTTC	CAWTYLQETQYF
TRBV7-9	TRBJ2-2	.	few	TGTGCCAGCAGCTTAGTACAGGGCATCGGGGAGCTGTTTTTT	CASSLVQGIGELFF
TRBV11-3	TRBJ2-1	TRBD2	.	TGTGCCAGCAGCTTTAGACTAGCGGACAAGTTCTTC	CASSFRLADKFF
TRBV19	TRBJ2-7	.	.	TGTGCCAGTAGTATTGGACACGGGAGCTCCTACGAGCAGTACTTC	CASSIGHGSSYEQYF
TRBV10-3	TRBJ1-4	TRBD1	.	TGTGCCATCAGTGAGACCGGGACAGGGAATGAAAAACTGTTTTTT	CAISETGTGNEKLFF
TRBV11-2	TRBJ2-7	TRBD2	once	TGTGCCAGCAGCTTATCATCGGGAGGGTACGAGCAGTACTTC	CASSLSSGGYEQYF
TRBV28	TRBJ2-1	TRBD2	.	TGTGCCCACCTCGATAGCGGGAGTCATGAGCAGTTCTTC	CAHLDSGSHEQFF
TRBV19	TRBJ1-2	.	.	TGTGCCAGTAGTATGCCAGGCTACACTAACTATGGCTACACCTTC	CASSMPGYTNYGYTF
TRBV6-1	TRBJ2-1	TRBD2	.	TGTGCCAGCAGTGAATCTTTTAGGGGGCTAGCGGGACTAGAGCACCACAATGAGCAGTTCTTC	CASSESFRGLAGLEHHNEQFF
TRBV5-4	TRBJ2-3	.	.	TGTGCCAGCAGCTTGATAGTTTCAGATACGCAGTATTTT	CASSLIVSDTQYF
TRBV4-3	TRBJ1-4	.	.	TGCGCCAGCAGCCAAGTTTCCTCAACTAATGAAAAACTGTTTTTT	CASSQVSSTNEKLFF
TRBV14	TRBJ2-7	.	.	TGTGCCAGCAGCCAAGTGCCAGTAAACGAGCAGTACTTC	CASSQVPVNEQYF